These 10 T cell receptor beta chains were sequenced from one sample in a study of cytomegalovirus exposure and HLA in healthy donors. PCR used 60 Vbeta primers and 13 Jbeta primers. This table comes from immunoSEQ multiplex PCR, and its TCRdb copy is limited to in-frame clones, with some not included. The table shows 170,000 or so clones, with 80% occurring only once. Sequences were obtained from PBMCs. All receptors come from a boy aged 5-17 years in good health and CMV-seronegative.

The chain couples TRBV11-3 to TRBJ2-5, with D possibly TRBD1 on 6 matching bases. The V gene lost 3 bases and the J gene lost 1 base, with 12 bases spanning the gap. The CDR3 extends over 15 amino acids. CDR1 SGHNT and CDR2 YENEEA come from the germline V gene. The CDR3 DNA follows: TGTGCCAGCAGCTTGGGGGCAGGGGCCCAAGAGACCCAGTACTTC. It translates to CASSLGAGAQETQYF.

The V call is TRBV11-2, the J call TRBJ1-3, with D possibly matching TRBD1 (5 bases). CDR3 length equals 16 residues. V was clipped by 4 bases and J by 0 bases, with 13 bases between them. The germline V gene encodes CDR1 SGHAT and CDR2 FQNNGV. The CDR3 protein is CASSSYRQISGNTIYF. The CDR3 coding sequence is TGTGCCAGCAGCTCATACAGGCAGATCTCTGGAAACACCATATATTTT. Full variable domain (remainder filled in from reference TRBV11-2 and TRBJ1-3): EAGVAQSPRYKIIEKRQSVAFWCNPISGHATLYWYQQILGQGPKLLIQFQNNGVVDDSQLPKDRFSAERLKGVDSTLKIQPAKLEDSAVYLCASSSYRQISGNTIYFGEGSWLTVV.

This clone was recorded a few times. The CDR3 DNA follows: TGTGCCTGGTCCAGGAATGGCAATCAGCCCCAGCATTTT. This sequence encodes CAWSRNGNQPQHF. This chain uses TRBV30 with TRBJ1-5; D gene ambiguous. Trimming shortened V by 5 bases and J by 2 bases, and 10 bases separated the two germline ends. This CDR3 comprises 13 residues. CDR1 and CDR2 from the germline V gene are GTSNPN and SVGIG (reference sequence).

CDR3: CASSLILGTGGQPQHF. Here the CDR3 DNA reads TGTGCCAGCAGCTTGATTCTCGGGACAGGGGGACAGCCCCAGCATTTT. The chain uses TRBV5-8 and TRBJ1-5; TRBD1 matches 11 bases. V was pared by 1 base and J by 7 bases, with 7 bases of the junction left unmatched. This CDR3 has 16 amino acids. CDR1 and CDR2 from the germline V gene are SGHTS and YDEGEE.

This clone was seen a few times. This chain uses TRBV5-1 with TRBJ2-1, with D possibly TRBD2 on 6 matching bases. Deletions cut 0 bases from V and 5 bases from J, with 9 bases between. Germline loops: CDR1 SGHRS, CDR2 YFSETQ. The CDR3 has 14 residues. The CDR3 DNA follows: TGCGCCAGCAGCTTGGGGGGGGAAAACAATGAGCAGTTCTTC. Translated: CASSLGGENNEQFF.

This clone was seen a few times. The chain carries TRBV19 and TRBJ1-2; tentatively, D is TRBD1 (6 bases). Germline CDR1 reads LNHDA; CDR2 reads SQIVND (reference sequence). The length of the CDR3 is 17 residues. Trimming removed 9 bases from V and 1 base from J, with 24 bases in between. The DNA for the CDR3 is TGTGCCAGGCCTTACAGGGCCTGCCTCGACTTTAACTATGGCTACACCTTC. Translating gives CARPYRACLDFNYGYTF.

J is TRBJ1-1 and V is TRBV5-4; unclear D gene. The CDR3 length is 15 residues. The germline CDR1 and CDR2 sequences are SGHNT and YYREEE (reference sequence). The V gene lost 3 bases and the J gene lost 0 bases, with 12 bases spanning the gap. The CDR3 DNA is TGTGCCAGCAGCTCAACGGGGATTATGAACACTGAAGCTTTCTTT. This translates into CASSSTGIMNTEAFF.

On this clone: In the same sample, other DNA sequences code for this CDR3. J is TRBJ1-1 and V is TRBV19; TRBD1 agrees at 7 bases. CDR3 length: 14 amino acids. The germline V gene has CDR1 LNHDA and CDR2 SQIVND (reference sequence). J lost 1 base, V lost 3 bases, and 2 bases had no gene match. CDR3 nucleotide sequence: TGTGCCAGTAGTATGAGGGGGCCGAACACTGAAGCTTTCTTT. Amino acid sequence: CASSMRGPNTEAFF.

The chain has TRBV7-2 and TRBJ2-7; a weak D match, TRBD2 (5 bases). Trimming took off 8 bases at V and 0 bases at J, with 11 bases between the two ends. Germline assignment: CDR1 SGHTA and CDR2 FQGNSA. This CDR3 contains 13 residues. The CDR3 loop reads CASGGLFSYEQYF. As DNA, the CDR3 is TGTGCCAGCGGCGGGCTTTTCTCCTACGAGCAGTACTTC.

Worth noting for this clone: Other DNA sequences within the sample encode an identical CDR3. The chain couples TRBV18 to TRBJ1-2; maybe TRBD1 (5 bases). Germline loops: CDR1 KGHSH, CDR2 LQKENI. The CDR3 runs to 12 residues. The V end was cut by 4 bases, the J end by 4 bases, with 7 bases between. The CDR3 DNA is TGTGCCAGCTCACTAGACAGCTATGGCTACACCTTC. This encodes CASSLDSYGYTF.